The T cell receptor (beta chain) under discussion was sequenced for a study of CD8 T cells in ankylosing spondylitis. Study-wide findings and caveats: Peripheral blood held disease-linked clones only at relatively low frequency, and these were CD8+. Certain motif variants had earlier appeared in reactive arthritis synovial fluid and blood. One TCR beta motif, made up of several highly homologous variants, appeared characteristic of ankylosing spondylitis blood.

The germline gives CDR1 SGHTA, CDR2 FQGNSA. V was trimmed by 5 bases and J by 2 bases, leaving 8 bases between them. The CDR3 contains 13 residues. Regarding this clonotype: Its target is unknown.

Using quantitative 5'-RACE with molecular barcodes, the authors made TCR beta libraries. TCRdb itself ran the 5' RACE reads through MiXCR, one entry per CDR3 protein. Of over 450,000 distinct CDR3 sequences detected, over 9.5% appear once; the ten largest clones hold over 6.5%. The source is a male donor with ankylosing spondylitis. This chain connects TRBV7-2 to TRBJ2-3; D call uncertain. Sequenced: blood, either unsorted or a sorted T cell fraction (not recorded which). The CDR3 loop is CASSPWATDTQYF. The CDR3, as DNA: TGTGCCAGCAGCCCGTGGGCCACAGATACGCAGTATTTT.